This T cell receptor beta chain was found in a study of cytomegalovirus exposure and HLA in healthy donors. Study-wide results and limits: Accurate prediction of most subjects' HLA-A and HLA-B alleles from TCR beta sequences was reported. An analysis that was carried out later associated 16,000 or so TCR beta sequences with HLA alleles at 0.05 false discovery rate. As a later analysis showed, several of the most significant clusters appeared to be linked to common viral pathogens. Trimming of TCR beta V- and J-genes showed a link, identified in a later analysis, to a missense DCLRE1C variant.

In regard to this clone: Its antigen is unidentified.

Per the germline V gene, CDR1 is KGHSH and CDR2 is LQKENI. The CDR3 is made up of 15 amino acids. V shed 2 bases, J shed 4 bases, and the junction held 5 bases outside the gene matches. The PCR contained 60 Vbeta and 13 Jbeta primers. Using immunoSEQ multiplex PCR, the repertoire was profiled, and TCRdb retains in-frame clones only, with some absent. This sample has 190,000 or so clones, with about four fifths found just once. Sequenced material: PBMCs. The source of this sequence is a girl aged 5-17 years in good health and CMV-seropositive. V usage is TRBV18 and J usage is TRBJ1-5; 7 positions agree with TRBD1. CDR3 sequence (DNA): TGTGCCAGCTCACCAACTGGGACAGATAATCAGCCCCAGCATTTT. Translating gives CASSPTGTDNQPQHF.